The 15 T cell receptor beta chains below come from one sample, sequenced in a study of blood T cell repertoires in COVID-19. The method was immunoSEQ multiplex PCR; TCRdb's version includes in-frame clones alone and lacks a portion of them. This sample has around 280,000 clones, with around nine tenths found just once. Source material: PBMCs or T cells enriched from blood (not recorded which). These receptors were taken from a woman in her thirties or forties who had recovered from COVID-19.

CDR3 DNA sequence: TGTGCCAGCAGGGGGCGGGGAGGCCGCGTCCTGACTTTC. Its protein product is CASRGRGGRVLTF. This sequence joins TRBV6-6 and TRBJ2-6; possibly TRBD2 for D (6 bases). V shed 6 bases and J shed 12 bases, with 15 bases lying between them. CDR1 and CDR2 (germline): MNHNY, SVGAGI (reference sequence). The CDR3 has 13 residues.

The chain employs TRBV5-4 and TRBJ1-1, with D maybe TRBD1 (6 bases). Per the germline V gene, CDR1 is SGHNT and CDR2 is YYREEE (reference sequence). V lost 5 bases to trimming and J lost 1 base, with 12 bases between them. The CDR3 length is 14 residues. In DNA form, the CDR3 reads TGTGCCAGCAGTCAAGACAGGTGGAACACTGAAGCTTTCTTT. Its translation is CASSQDRWNTEAFF.

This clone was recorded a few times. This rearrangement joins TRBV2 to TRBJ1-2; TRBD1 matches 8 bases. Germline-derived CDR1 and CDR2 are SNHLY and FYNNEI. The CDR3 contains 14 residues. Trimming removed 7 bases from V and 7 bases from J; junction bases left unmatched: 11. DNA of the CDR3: TGTGCCAGCACCCCAACCCAGGGGGCAGGTGGCTACACCTTC. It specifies CASTPTQGAGGYTF.

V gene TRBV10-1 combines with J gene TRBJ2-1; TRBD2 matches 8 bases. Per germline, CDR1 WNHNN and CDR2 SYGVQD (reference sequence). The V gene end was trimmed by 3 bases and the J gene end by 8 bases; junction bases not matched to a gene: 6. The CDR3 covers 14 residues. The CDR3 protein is CASSDREGRDEQFF. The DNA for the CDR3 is TGCGCCAGCAGTGACCGGGAGGGGCGTGATGAGCAGTTCTTC.

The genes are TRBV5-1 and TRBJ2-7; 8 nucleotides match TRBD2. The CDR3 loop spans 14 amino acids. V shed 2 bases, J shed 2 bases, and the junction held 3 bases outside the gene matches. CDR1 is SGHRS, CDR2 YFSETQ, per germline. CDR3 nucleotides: TGCGCCAGCAGCTTTACTAGCGGCACCTACGAGCAGTACTTC. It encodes CASSFTSGTYEQYF.

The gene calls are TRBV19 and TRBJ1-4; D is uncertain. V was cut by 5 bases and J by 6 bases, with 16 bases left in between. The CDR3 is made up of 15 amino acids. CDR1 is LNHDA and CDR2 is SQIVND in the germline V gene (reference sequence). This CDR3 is CASSSSMGGYEKLFF. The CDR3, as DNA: TGTGCCAGTAGTTCTTCAATGGGAGGATATGAAAAACTGTTTTTT.

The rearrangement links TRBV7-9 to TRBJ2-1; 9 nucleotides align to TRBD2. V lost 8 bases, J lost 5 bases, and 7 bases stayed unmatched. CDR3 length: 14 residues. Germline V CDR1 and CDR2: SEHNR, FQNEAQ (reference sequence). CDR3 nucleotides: TGTGCCAGCGGGGATAGCGGGAGTAACAATGAGCAGTTCTTC. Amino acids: CASGDSGSNNEQFF.

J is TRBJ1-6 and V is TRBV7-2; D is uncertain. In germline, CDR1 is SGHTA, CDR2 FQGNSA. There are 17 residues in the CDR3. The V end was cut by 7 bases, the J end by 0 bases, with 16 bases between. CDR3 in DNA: TGTGCCAGCATCCTAGACGCCGAGAGCTCCTATAATTCACCCCTCCACTTT. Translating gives CASILDAESSYNSPLHF.

The DNA of the CDR3 is TGTGCCAGTTGGTCGGGGGGAAGTCAGCCCCAGCATTTT. It codes for CASWSGGSQPQHF. The chain uses TRBV19 and TRBJ1-5; tentative D call: TRBD1 (5 bases). Germline CDR1 LNHDA, CDR2 SQIVND (reference sequence). The V and J ends lost 8 bases and 6 bases respectively, with 14 bases between them. The CDR3 runs to 13 residues.

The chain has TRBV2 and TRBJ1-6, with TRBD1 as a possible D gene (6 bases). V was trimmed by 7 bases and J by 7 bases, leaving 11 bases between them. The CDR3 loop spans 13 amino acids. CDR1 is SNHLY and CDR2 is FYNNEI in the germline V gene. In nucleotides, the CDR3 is TGTGCCAGCACCCGGGACAAAAATTCACCCCTCCACTTT. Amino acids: CASTRDKNSPLHF.

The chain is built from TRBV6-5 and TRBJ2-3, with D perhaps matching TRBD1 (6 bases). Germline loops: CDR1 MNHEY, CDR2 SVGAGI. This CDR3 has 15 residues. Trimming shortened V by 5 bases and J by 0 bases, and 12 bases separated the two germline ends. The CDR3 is CASSTGTLSTDTQYF. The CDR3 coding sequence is TGTGCCAGCAGTACCGGGACACTTAGCACAGATACGCAGTATTTT.

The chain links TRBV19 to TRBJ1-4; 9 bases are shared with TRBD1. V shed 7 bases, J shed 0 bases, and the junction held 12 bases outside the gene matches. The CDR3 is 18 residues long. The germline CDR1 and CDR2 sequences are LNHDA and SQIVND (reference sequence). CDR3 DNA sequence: TGTGCCAGTACCAACCGGGACAGGGCAGGCGCAACTAATGAAAAACTGTTTTTT. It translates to CASTNRDRAGATNEKLFF.

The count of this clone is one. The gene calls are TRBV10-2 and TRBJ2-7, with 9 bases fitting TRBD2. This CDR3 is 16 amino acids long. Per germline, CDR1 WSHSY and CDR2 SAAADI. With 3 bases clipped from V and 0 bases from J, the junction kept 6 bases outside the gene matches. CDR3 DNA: TGCGCCAGCAGTGACCCGACTAGCGGAAGCTCCTACGAGCAGTACTTC. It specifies CASSDPTSGSSYEQYF.

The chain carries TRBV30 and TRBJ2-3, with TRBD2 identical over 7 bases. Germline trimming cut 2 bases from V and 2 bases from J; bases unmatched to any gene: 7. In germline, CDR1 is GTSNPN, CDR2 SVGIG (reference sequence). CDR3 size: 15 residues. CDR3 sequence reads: CAWSILGGPTDTQYF. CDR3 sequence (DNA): TGTGCCTGGAGTATTTTGGGAGGGCCCACAGATACGCAGTATTTT.

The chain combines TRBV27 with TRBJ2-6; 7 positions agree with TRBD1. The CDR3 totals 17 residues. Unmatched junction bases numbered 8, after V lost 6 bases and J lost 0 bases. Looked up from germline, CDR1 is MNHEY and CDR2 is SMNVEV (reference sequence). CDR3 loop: CASRRAGGFSGANVLTF. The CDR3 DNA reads TGTGCCAGCAGACGGGCAGGGGGTTTCTCTGGGGCCAACGTCCTGACTTTC.